A selection of T cell receptor beta chains follows, all from one sample in a study of OX40 agonist ivuxolimab in advanced cancers. Measured with immunoSEQ multiplex PCR; TCRdb has only the in-frame clones, and not every one. The sample shows roughly 76,000 clones, under 95% of them seen only once. The sample was CD4+ or CD8+ T cells sorted from blood, taken in a trial of the OX40 agonist ivuxolimab. These receptors originate from an adult with an advanced solid tumor such as melanoma, head and neck, liver or kidney cancer. CDR3s include the opening cysteine and the closing phenylalanine or tryptophan. Fields, in order: J gene, D gene, V gene, clone size, CDR3 protein, CDR3 DNA. A D gene is named only where the DNA matches it firmly. Part of the rows lack a size; the others show once, few, many or a class for expanded clones.

TRBJ2-1 NA TRBV25-1 NA CASSEYYNEQFF TGTGCCAGCAGTGAATACTACAATGAGCAGTTCTTC
TRBJ2-2 NA TRBV6-5 NA CASSYVGSGELFF TGTGCCAGCAGTTACGTTGGTAGCGGGGAGCTGTTTTTT
TRBJ2-2 NA TRBV9 once CASSPRGAGELFF TGTGCCAGCAGCCCTCGCGGCGCCGGGGAGCTGTTTTTT
TRBJ2-1 TRBD2 TRBV19 NA CASSPAGGNEQFF TGTGCCAGTAGTCCAGCGGGAGGCAATGAGCAGTTCTTC
TRBJ1-3 TRBD1 TRBV7-7 NA CASSPAPHRGNTIYF TGTGCTAGCAGCCCGGCACCTCACAGGGGGAACACCATATATTTT
TRBJ2-5 NA TRBV13 NA CASSYQETQYF TGTGCCAGCAGCTATCAAGAGACCCAGTACTTC
TRBJ1-2 NA TRBV6-5 NA CASRLDRTYNYGYTF TGTGCCAGCAGACTAGACAGGACGTATAACTATGGCTACACCTTC
TRBJ2-3 TRBD2 TRBV7-9 NA CASRPGLAYTDTQYF TGTGCCAGCCGCCCGGGACTAGCATACACAGATACGCAGTATTTT
TRBJ2-1 TRBD1 TRBV4-3 NA CASSRGQGAINEQFF TGCGCCAGCTCTCGGGGACAGGGTGCAATCAATGAGCAGTTCTTC
TRBJ1-5 NA TRBV6-1 NA CASSEALRENQPQHF TGTGCCAGCAGTGAAGCGCTTAGGGAAAATCAGCCCCAGCATTTT
TRBJ1-2 NA TRBV7-9 NA CASSSLGQESYTF TGTGCCAGCAGCTCCCTTGGCCAAGAGAGCTACACCTTC
TRBJ1-4 NA TRBV7-9 NA CASSGGQEGEKLFF TGTGCCAGCAGCGGGGGACAAGAGGGAGAAAAACTGTTTTTT
TRBJ1-1 TRBD1 TRBV7-9 NA CASSLQGGNTEAFF TGTGCCAGCAGTCTCCAGGGGGGGAACACTGAAGCTTTCTTT
TRBJ1-1 NA TRBV6-5 NA CASSYLGGRTEAFF TGTGCCAGCAGTTACTTGGGGGGGCGGACTGAAGCTTTCTTT
TRBJ2-7 NA TRBV4-1 NA CASSQEDGRSYEQYF TGCGCCAGCAGCCAAGAGGACGGCCGTTCCTACGAGCAGTACTTC
TRBJ2-1 NA TRBV27 NA CASSLVGGGYNEQFF TGTGCCAGCAGTTTGGTGGGAGGGGGGTACAATGAGCAGTTCTTC
TRBJ2-7 TRBD2 TRBV4-1 NA CASSDTFSGNYEQYF TGCGCCAGCAGCGATACATTTAGCGGGAATTACGAGCAGTACTTC
TRBJ2-1 NA TRBV28 NA CASRSPYNEQFF TGTGCCAGCCGTTCGCCCTACAATGAGCAGTTCTTC
TRBJ1-2 NA TRBV19 few CASISRGAYYGYTF TGTGCCAGTATAAGCCGGGGGGCATACTATGGCTACACCTTC
TRBJ1-4 TRBD1 TRBV9 NA CASSSPQDRSEKLFF TGTGCCAGCAGCTCCCCCCAGGACAGGAGTGAAAAACTGTTTTTT
TRBJ1-2 NA TRBV11-1 once CASSLAVNYGYTF TGTGCCAGCAGCTTAGCGGTTAACTATGGCTACACCTTC
TRBJ2-7 NA TRBV7-9 NA CASSYTGLSYEQYF TGTGCCAGCAGCTACACAGGGTTATCCTACGAGCAGTACTTC
TRBJ2-5 TRBD1 TRBV14 NA CASSRGQVNWETQYF TGTGCCAGCAGCCGGGGACAGGTCAACTGGGAGACCCAGTACTTC